The entry that follows covers one TCR beta chain sequence. CDR1 is SGHDN, CDR2 FVKESK, per germline. Trimming removed 5 bases at V and 4 bases at J, with 11 bases between. The CDR3 totals 13 residues. This sample was taken from a study of blood T cell repertoires in COVID-19. The overall study: In each case, the material was cDNA or gDNA derived from T cells, B-cell-depleted T cells, or PBMCs.

In the original analysis: Nucleated cell number was recorded as an estimate derived from reference gene primer amplification. The protocol was immunoSEQ multiplex PCR, while the TCRdb copy is restricted to in-frame clones and leaves out a portion. Clone size and V and J calls were adopted from that table, with D and trimming inferred from the DNA. The sample consists of about 220,000 clones, approximately 85% of them appearing once. The sample comprised peripheral blood. The TCR was taken from a woman in her 70s with COVID-19, enrolled during active disease. V and J are TRBV14 and TRBJ1-1; possible D gene TRBD1, 6 bases. The CDR3 nucleotides are TGTGCCAGCAGCACAGGGATTGTCACTGAAGCTTTCTTT. As protein: CASSTGIVTEAFF.